This entry features one TCR beta chain sequence. Antigen unknown. TCR beta sequences were obtained from blood CD8+ and CD4+ T cells. FACS enriched CD8+ TEMRA cells, while bulk CD8+ and CD4+ were negatively isolated. The sample originates from a study of CD8 T cells in Susac syndrome. Broader study findings: The relatively small number of individuals in the TCR sequencing and HLA analysis was acknowledged by the study.

The CDR3 contains 18 residues. Trimming shortened V by 0 bases and J by 0 bases, and 19 bases separated the two germline ends. Germline V gene lookup returns CDR1 SGHRS and CDR2 YFSETQ. Random hexamers were used to reverse transcribe about 0.5 to 1 ug of RNA. By means of immunoSEQ multiplex PCR, TCR beta CDR3 spanning 54 Vbeta and 13 Jbeta underwent amplification. TCRdb reanalysed the immunoSEQ multiplex PCR reads using MiXCR and keeps one entry per CDR3 protein. Of 95,000 to 150,000 distinct CDR3 sequences detected, roughly 94% appear once; the ten largest clones hold approximately 0.089%. The sequenced sample was CD4+ T cells from PBMCs. The sequence was obtained from a human donor in good health. The chain carries TRBV5-1 and TRBJ2-7, with D perhaps TRBD2 (6 bases). CDR3 DNA: TGCGCCAGCAGCTTGGGGGCCCCGGGGATAGCGGCCTCCTACGAGCAGTACTTC. It codes for CASSLGAPGIAASYEQYF.